A selection of T cell receptor beta chains follows, all from one sample in a study of T-cell reconstitution after alpha-beta-depleted transplantation in children. TCRdb called the PCR reads again in MiXCR, with one record for every CDR3 protein. The profile shows hundreds of thousands of distinct CDR3 sequences, 10% of them singletons. Sequencing used PBMCs from the stem cell graft donor, obtained from the stem cell graft. These receptors were obtained from a human donor who donated a stem cell graft to a child with acute myeloid leukemia. The CDR3 runs from the conserved cysteine through the conserved F or W. D genes are given only for firm matches. Clone sizes are given selectively: once, few, many, or a class where the clone is expanded.

clone size: many
J gene: TRBJ2-2
V gene: TRBV10-3
D gene: -
CDR3 DNA: TGTGCCATCAGGAACAGGGAGTCGAACACCGGGGAGCTGTTTTTT
CDR3 protein: CAIRNRESNTGELFF

clone size: -
J gene: TRBJ2-7
V gene: TRBV20-1
D gene: -
CDR3 DNA: TGCAGTGCTAGGGTGGGGTTGGGGGAGCAGTACTTC
CDR3 protein: CSARVGLGEQYF

clone size: -
J gene: TRBJ2-1
V gene: TRBV11-2
D gene: -
CDR3 DNA: TGTGCCAGCAGCTTATATACCCGGGGAGGGCAGTTCTTC
CDR3 protein: CASSLYTRGGQFF

clone size: many
J gene: TRBJ1-1
V gene: TRBV12-3/TRBV12-4
D gene: -
CDR3 DNA: TGTGCCAGCAGTTTCGAGGGAACTGAAGCTTTCTTT
CDR3 protein: CASSFEGTEAFF

clone size: many
J gene: TRBJ2-7
V gene: TRBV10-3
D gene: TRBD2
CDR3 DNA: TGTGCTAATTCAGCTAGCGGGATGATTCTTTTCGTCTTC
CDR3 protein: CANSASGMILFVF

clone size: -
J gene: TRBJ1-1
V gene: TRBV12-3/TRBV12-4
D gene: TRBD1
CDR3 DNA: TGTGCCAGCACCCCAACAGGGGGCCACACTGAAGCTTTCTTT
CDR3 protein: CASTPTGGHTEAFF

clone size: -
J gene: TRBJ2-7
V gene: TRBV7-2
D gene: TRBD2
CDR3 DNA: TGTGCCAGCAGCTTGTGGCTAGCGGGAGGTCCCTACGAGCAGTACTTC
CDR3 protein: CASSLWLAGGPYEQYF

clone size: few
J gene: TRBJ2-7
V gene: TRBV6-5
D gene: TRBD1
CDR3 DNA: TGTGCCAGCAGTTACAGCGGGACAGGGGGGCGGGAGCAGTACTTC
CDR3 protein: CASSYSGTGGREQYF

clone size: few
J gene: TRBJ2-7
V gene: TRBV28
D gene: -
CDR3 DNA: TGTGCCAGCAGTACCCTCTGGGGGGCCAACGAGCAGTACTTC
CDR3 protein: CASSTLWGANEQYF

clone size: -
J gene: TRBJ1-3
V gene: TRBV25-1
D gene: -
CDR3 DNA: TGTGCCAGCAGTGTCGAGTTCTCTGGAAACACCATATATTTT
CDR3 protein: CASSVEFSGNTIYF

clone size: many
J gene: TRBJ2-1
V gene: TRBV28
D gene: TRBD2
CDR3 DNA: TGTGCCAGCAGTTTATCGACTAGCGGGTACAATGAGCAGTTCTTC
CDR3 protein: CASSLSTSGYNEQFF

clone size: -
J gene: TRBJ2-4
V gene: TRBV4-2
D gene: TRBD2
CDR3 DNA: TGTGCCAGCAGCATTCGACTAGCGGGGAGAGCGGTGGGAACCAAAAACATTCAGTACTTC
CDR3 protein: CASSIRLAGRAVGTKNIQYF

clone size: many
J gene: TRBJ2-1
V gene: TRBV5-5
D gene: TRBD1
CDR3 DNA: TGTGCCAGCAGCCCTACCGGGACAGGCTACAATGAGCAGTTCTTC
CDR3 protein: CASSPTGTGYNEQFF

clone size: -
J gene: TRBJ2-7
V gene: TRBV20-1
D gene: -
CDR3 DNA: TGCAGTGCTAGGCCGGGAACGACCCACGAGCAGTACTTC
CDR3 protein: CSARPGTTHEQYF

clone size: many
J gene: TRBJ2-3
V gene: TRBV20-1
D gene: -
CDR3 DNA: TGCAGTGCTAGAGGCCCTTCGATAGATACGCAGTATTTT
CDR3 protein: CSARGPSIDTQYF

clone size: -
J gene: TRBJ1-2
V gene: TRBV12-3/TRBV12-4
D gene: TRBD1
CDR3 DNA: TGTGCCAGCAGTTTAGCGGGGACAGGCGGAGTACTCTATGGCTACACCTTC
CDR3 protein: CASSLAGTGGVLYGYTF

clone size: few
J gene: TRBJ2-1
V gene: TRBV20-1
D gene: -
CDR3 DNA: TGCAGTGCTAGAGACCGGACGGGTTACAATGAGCAGTTCTTC
CDR3 protein: CSARDRTGYNEQFF

clone size: -
J gene: TRBJ2-7
V gene: TRBV15
D gene: TRBD2
CDR3 DNA: TGTGCCACCAGCAGACCCGATAGCGGGATCCACGAGCAGTACTTC
CDR3 protein: CATSRPDSGIHEQYF

clone size: few
J gene: TRBJ2-5
V gene: TRBV11-2
D gene: TRBD2
CDR3 DNA: TGTGCCAGCAGCACACCGAAGGGGCTAGCGGGGTACGAAGAGACCCAGTACTTC
CDR3 protein: CASSTPKGLAGYEETQYF

clone size: once
J gene: TRBJ2-7
V gene: TRBV6-2/TRBV6-3
D gene: TRBD2
CDR3 DNA: TGTGCCAGCAGTTACGACCAAGCGGGAGGTACCTCCTACGAGCAGTACTTC
CDR3 protein: CASSYDQAGGTSYEQYF

clone size: few
J gene: TRBJ1-1
V gene: TRBV7-9
D gene: -
CDR3 DNA: TGTGCCAGCAGCTTAGAAATAACAGAGAAAGCTTTCTTT
CDR3 protein: CASSLEITEKAFF

clone size: few
J gene: TRBJ2-7
V gene: TRBV7-8
D gene: -
CDR3 DNA: TGTGCCAGCAGCTTAACGACTCCTTGGGAGCAGTACTTC
CDR3 protein: CASSLTTPWEQYF

clone size: -
J gene: TRBJ2-1
V gene: TRBV6-2/TRBV6-3
D gene: -
CDR3 DNA: TGTGCCAGCAGTTACAGCCAGGTTCGGGGTGAGCAGTTCTTC
CDR3 protein: CASSYSQVRGEQFF

clone size: -
J gene: TRBJ1-5
V gene: TRBV20-1
D gene: -
CDR3 DNA: TGCAGTGCTAGTCCCAGGGTAGGGAGGTCGGGTCAGCCCCAGCATTTT
CDR3 protein: CSASPRVGRSGQPQHF

clone size: many
J gene: TRBJ1-2
V gene: TRBV11-2
D gene: -
CDR3 DNA: TGTGCCAGCAGCTTAGATCCAGGGGACTTCTATGGCTACACCTTC
CDR3 protein: CASSLDPGDFYGYTF

clone size: many
J gene: TRBJ2-5
V gene: TRBV7-2
D gene: TRBD1
CDR3 DNA: TGTGCCAGCAGTCCTACAGGGGTCCAAGAGACCCAGTACTTC
CDR3 protein: CASSPTGVQETQYF

clone size: few
J gene: TRBJ2-1
V gene: TRBV12-3/TRBV12-4
D gene: TRBD2
CDR3 DNA: TGTGCCAGCAGTCGACTAGCGGACAATGAGCAGTTCTTC
CDR3 protein: CASSRLADNEQFF

clone size: few
J gene: TRBJ2-1
V gene: TRBV4-2
D gene: TRBD2
CDR3 DNA: TGTGCCAGCAGCCAAGACGGGACTAGCGGGCCCTACAATGAGCAGTTCTTC
CDR3 protein: CASSQDGTSGPYNEQFF

clone size: few
J gene: TRBJ1-6
V gene: TRBV5-5
D gene: TRBD1
CDR3 DNA: TGTGCCAGCAGCTTGGGGGACTTTTGGACAGGACGCAATTCACCCCTCCACTTT
CDR3 protein: CASSLGDFWTGRNSPLHF

clone size: few
J gene: TRBJ1-4
V gene: TRBV18
D gene: -
CDR3 DNA: TGTGCCAGCTGCTCGACAGCGAATGAAAAACTGTTTTTT
CDR3 protein: CASCSTANEKLFF

clone size: few
J gene: TRBJ1-2
V gene: TRBV7-9
D gene: -
CDR3 DNA: TGTGCCAGCAGCGAATGGTCAGTCAGCTATGGCTACACCTTC
CDR3 protein: CASSEWSVSYGYTF

clone size: -
J gene: TRBJ2-5
V gene: TRBV7-9
D gene: -
CDR3 DNA: TGTGCCAGCAGCCCCGCCTCAGGGTACCAAGAGACCCAGTACTTC
CDR3 protein: CASSPASGYQETQYF

clone size: many
J gene: TRBJ1-4
V gene: TRBV12-3/TRBV12-4
D gene: -
CDR3 DNA: TGTGCCAGAAGTGCTAATGAAAAACTGTTTTTT
CDR3 protein: CARSANEKLFF

clone size: few
J gene: TRBJ2-3
V gene: TRBV12-3/TRBV12-4
D gene: -
CDR3 DNA: TGTGCCAGCAGTTTATCTACAGCGGTGGGGGATACGCAGTATTTT
CDR3 protein: CASSLSTAVGDTQYF

clone size: many
J gene: TRBJ2-1
V gene: TRBV24-1
D gene: -
CDR3 DNA: TGTGCCACCAGTCTTGCGTACAATGAGCAGTTCTTC
CDR3 protein: CATSLAYNEQFF

clone size: -
J gene: TRBJ2-1
V gene: TRBV20-1
D gene: TRBD2
CDR3 DNA: TGCAGTGCTAGAGTCACCGGGACTAGCTACAATGAGCAGTTCTTC
CDR3 protein: CSARVTGTSYNEQFF

clone size: few
J gene: TRBJ2-5
V gene: TRBV7-2
D gene: TRBD1
CDR3 DNA: TGTGCCAGCAGCCCCGACAGGGGGTTTTTTAAGACCCAGTACTTC
CDR3 protein: CASSPDRGFFKTQYF

clone size: few
J gene: TRBJ2-1
V gene: TRBV5-1
D gene: -
CDR3 DNA: TGCGCCAGCAGCTTGGGGGGACGTCCTTCCTACAATGAGCAGTTCTTC
CDR3 protein: CASSLGGRPSYNEQFF

clone size: -
J gene: TRBJ2-1
V gene: TRBV29-1
D gene: TRBD2
CDR3 DNA: TGCAGCGTCCGGACTAGACTCTCCTACAATGAGCAGTTCTTC
CDR3 protein: CSVRTRLSYNEQFF

clone size: -
J gene: TRBJ2-7
V gene: TRBV30
D gene: -
CDR3 DNA: TGTGCCTGGTCACGGGGAACCAACGAGCAGTACTTC
CDR3 protein: CAWSRGTNEQYF

clone size: few
J gene: TRBJ1-1
V gene: TRBV5-1
D gene: TRBD1
CDR3 DNA: TGCGCCAGCAGCTTGGGACAGGGGCTCGAAGCTTTCTTT
CDR3 protein: CASSLGQGLEAFF

clone size: few
J gene: TRBJ1-4
V gene: TRBV28
D gene: -
CDR3 DNA: TGTGCCAGCAGTTTGGGTCAGGGAGGAACTAATGAAAAACTGTTTTTT
CDR3 protein: CASSLGQGGTNEKLFF

clone size: few
J gene: TRBJ1-3
V gene: TRBV29-1
D gene: -
CDR3 DNA: TGCAGCGTTGAACCATTGAACTCTGGAAACACCATATATTTT
CDR3 protein: CSVEPLNSGNTIYF

clone size: -
J gene: TRBJ2-3
V gene: TRBV4-3
D gene: TRBD2
CDR3 DNA: TGCGCCAGCAGCCAAGATTTGCGGGAGCCAGCAGATACGCAGTATTTT
CDR3 protein: CASSQDLREPADTQYF

clone size: few
J gene: TRBJ2-5
V gene: TRBV27
D gene: TRBD2
CDR3 DNA: TGTGCCAGCAGTTTAATAACTAGCGGGAGCCCCGAGACCCAGTACTTC
CDR3 protein: CASSLITSGSPETQYF

clone size: -
J gene: TRBJ1-3
V gene: TRBV3-1
D gene: -
CDR3 DNA: TGTGCCAGCAGCCAAGAGGGGATCTCTGGAAACACCATATATTTT
CDR3 protein: CASSQEGISGNTIYF

clone size: many
J gene: TRBJ2-1
V gene: TRBV29-1
D gene: TRBD2
CDR3 DNA: TGCAGCGCTAGACTAGCGGTGAATGAGCAGTTCTTC
CDR3 protein: CSARLAVNEQFF

clone size: many
J gene: TRBJ2-2
V gene: TRBV24-1
D gene: -
CDR3 DNA: TGTGCCACCAGTGATTCAGTGACAGCTTACACCGGGGAGCTGTTTTTT
CDR3 protein: CATSDSVTAYTGELFF

clone size: -
J gene: TRBJ1-5
V gene: TRBV2
D gene: TRBD1
CDR3 DNA: TGTGCCAGCAGACAGGGGCTGGGGAATCAGCCCCAGCATTTT
CDR3 protein: CASRQGLGNQPQHF

clone size: many
J gene: TRBJ2-7
V gene: TRBV20-1
D gene: -
CDR3 DNA: TGCAGTGCTAGAATGCCAACCTACTCCTACGAGCAGTACTTC
CDR3 protein: CSARMPTYSYEQYF

clone size: few
J gene: TRBJ2-1
V gene: TRBV19
D gene: -
CDR3 DNA: TGTGCCAGTAGCCCGAGGGGGGTGCGGTACAATGAGCAGTTCTTC
CDR3 protein: CASSPRGVRYNEQFF

clone size: many
J gene: TRBJ2-3
V gene: TRBV11-2
D gene: TRBD2
CDR3 DNA: TGTGCCAGCAGGCAAACGGCCGGGACTAGCGCACTAGGTAGCACAGATACGCAGTATTTT
CDR3 protein: CASRQTAGTSALGSTDTQYF

clone size: -
J gene: TRBJ2-7
V gene: TRBV27
D gene: TRBD2
CDR3 DNA: TGTGCCAGCAGTCCCCCCAGGGCGGGAGGTCTGCGAGAGCAGTACTTC
CDR3 protein: CASSPPRAGGLREQYF

clone size: -
J gene: TRBJ1-5
V gene: TRBV28
D gene: -
CDR3 DNA: TGTGCCAGCAGCCCCGGAGGGGGACCACAGCCCCAGCATTTT
CDR3 protein: CASSPGGGPQPQHF

clone size: many
J gene: TRBJ2-1
V gene: TRBV20-1
D gene: TRBD2
CDR3 DNA: TGCAGTGCTAGGGAGACTAGCGGGAGGAATGAGCAGTTCTTC
CDR3 protein: CSARETSGRNEQFF

clone size: few
J gene: TRBJ2-2
V gene: TRBV25-1
D gene: TRBD1
CDR3 DNA: TGTGCCAGCAGCCCAGCACGGACAGGGTATCGCGGGGAGCTGTTTTTT
CDR3 protein: CASSPARTGYRGELFF

clone size: -
J gene: TRBJ2-1
V gene: TRBV10-3
D gene: -
CDR3 DNA: TGTGCCATCAGTCTAGCAGCCTACAATGAGCAGTTCTTC
CDR3 protein: CAISLAAYNEQFF

clone size: many
J gene: TRBJ2-1
V gene: TRBV10-3
D gene: -
CDR3 DNA: TGTGCCAGTGGACAAGGGGGGAATGAGCAGTTCTTC
CDR3 protein: CASGQGGNEQFF